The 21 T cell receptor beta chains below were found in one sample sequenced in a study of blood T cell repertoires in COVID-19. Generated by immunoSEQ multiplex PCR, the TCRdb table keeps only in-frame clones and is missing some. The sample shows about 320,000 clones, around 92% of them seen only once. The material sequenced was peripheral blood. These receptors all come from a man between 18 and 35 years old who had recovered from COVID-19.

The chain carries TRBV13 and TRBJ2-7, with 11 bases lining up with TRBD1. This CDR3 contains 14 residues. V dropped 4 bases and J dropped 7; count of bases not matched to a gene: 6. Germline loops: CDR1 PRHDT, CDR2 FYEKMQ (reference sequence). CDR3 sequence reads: CASSSDRGQGEQYF. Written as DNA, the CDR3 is TGTGCCAGCAGCTCGGACAGGGGGCAAGGAGAGCAGTACTTC.

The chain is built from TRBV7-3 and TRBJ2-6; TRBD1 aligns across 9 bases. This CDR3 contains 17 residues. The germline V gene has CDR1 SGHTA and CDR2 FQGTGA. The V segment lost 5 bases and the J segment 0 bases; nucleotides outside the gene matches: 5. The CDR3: CASSPGTGSSGANVLTF. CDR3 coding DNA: TGTGCCAGCAGCCCTGGGACAGGGAGCTCTGGGGCCAACGTCCTGACTTTC.

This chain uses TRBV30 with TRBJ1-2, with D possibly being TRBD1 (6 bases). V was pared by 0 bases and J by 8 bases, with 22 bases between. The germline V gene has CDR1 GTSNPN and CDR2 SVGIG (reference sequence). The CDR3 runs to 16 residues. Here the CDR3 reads CAWSVSGASALGGYTF. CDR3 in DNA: TGTGCCTGGAGTGTTTCAGGGGCCTCCGCCCTCGGGGGCTACACCTTC.

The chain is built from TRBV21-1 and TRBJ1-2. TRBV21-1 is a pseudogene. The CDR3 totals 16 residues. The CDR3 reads CASSNRGKGEGEGYTF. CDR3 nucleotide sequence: TGTGCCAGCAGCAATCGAGGTAAGGGGGAGGGGGAAGGCTACACCTTC.

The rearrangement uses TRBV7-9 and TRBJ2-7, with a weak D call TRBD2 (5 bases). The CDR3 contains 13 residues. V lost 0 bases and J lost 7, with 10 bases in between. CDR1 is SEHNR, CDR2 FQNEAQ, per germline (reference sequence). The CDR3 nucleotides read TGTGCCAGCAGCTTAGCGGGAGAGGGTGAGCAGTACTTC. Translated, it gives CASSLAGEGEQYF.

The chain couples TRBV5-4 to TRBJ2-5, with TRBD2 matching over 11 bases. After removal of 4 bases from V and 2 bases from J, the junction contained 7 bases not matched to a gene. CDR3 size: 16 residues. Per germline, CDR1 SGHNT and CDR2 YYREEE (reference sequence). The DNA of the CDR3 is TGTGCCAGCAGCCTCAAGCTAGCGGGGGGACAAGAGACCCAGTACTTC. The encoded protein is CASSLKLAGGQETQYF.

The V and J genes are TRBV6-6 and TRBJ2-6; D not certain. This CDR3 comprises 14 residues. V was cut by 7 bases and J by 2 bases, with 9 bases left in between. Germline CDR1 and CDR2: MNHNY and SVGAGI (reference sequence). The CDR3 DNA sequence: TGTGCCAGCAACTATCAACCTGGGGCCAACGTCCTGACTTTC. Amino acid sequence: CASNYQPGANVLTF.

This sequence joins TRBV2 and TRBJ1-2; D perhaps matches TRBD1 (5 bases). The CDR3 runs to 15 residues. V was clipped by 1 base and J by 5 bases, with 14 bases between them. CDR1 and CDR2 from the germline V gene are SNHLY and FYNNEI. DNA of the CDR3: TGTGCCAGCAGTGAAGGCCAGGGCAGGACATATGGCTACACCTTC. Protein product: CASSEGQGRTYGYTF.

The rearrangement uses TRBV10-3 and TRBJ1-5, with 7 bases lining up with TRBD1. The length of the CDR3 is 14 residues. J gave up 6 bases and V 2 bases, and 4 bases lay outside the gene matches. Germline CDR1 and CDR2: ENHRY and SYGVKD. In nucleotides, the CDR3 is TGTGCCATCAGTGAGGGAGGGGGCGGTCAGCCCCAGCATTTT. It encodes CAISEGGGGQPQHF.

The chain's CDR3 is CASSLRGQTYEQYF. In nucleotides, the CDR3 is TGTGCCAGCAGCTTAAGGGGACAGACCTACGAGCAGTACTTC. The rearrangement joins TRBV13 to TRBJ2-7; 7 nucleotides line up with TRBD1. The germline CDR1 and CDR2 sequences are PRHDT and FYEKMQ (reference sequence). The CDR3 totals 14 residues. V lost 2 bases to trimming and J lost 2 bases; unmatched junction nucleotides: 3.

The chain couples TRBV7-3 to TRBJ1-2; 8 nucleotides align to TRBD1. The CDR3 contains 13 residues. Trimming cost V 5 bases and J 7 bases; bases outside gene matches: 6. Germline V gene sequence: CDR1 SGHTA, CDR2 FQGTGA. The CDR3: CASSPGTGRGYTF. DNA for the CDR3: TGTGCCAGCAGCCCAGGGACAGGTCGTGGCTACACCTTC.

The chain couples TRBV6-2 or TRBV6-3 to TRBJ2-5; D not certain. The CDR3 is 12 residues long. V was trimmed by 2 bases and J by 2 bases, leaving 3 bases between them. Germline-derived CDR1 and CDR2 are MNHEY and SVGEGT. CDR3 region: CASSYLQETQYF. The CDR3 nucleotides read TGTGCCAGCAGTTACCTACAAGAGACCCAGTACTTC.

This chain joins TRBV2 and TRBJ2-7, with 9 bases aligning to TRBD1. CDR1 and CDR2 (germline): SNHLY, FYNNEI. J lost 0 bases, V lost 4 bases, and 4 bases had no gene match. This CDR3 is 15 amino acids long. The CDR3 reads CASSGGDRVSYEQYF. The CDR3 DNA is TGTGCCAGCAGTGGGGGGGACAGGGTCTCCTACGAGCAGTACTTC.

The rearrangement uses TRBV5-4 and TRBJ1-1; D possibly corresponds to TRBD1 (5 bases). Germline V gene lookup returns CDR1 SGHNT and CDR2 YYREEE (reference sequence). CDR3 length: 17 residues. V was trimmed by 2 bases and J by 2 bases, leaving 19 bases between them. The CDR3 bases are TGTGCCAGCAGCTTTGGCGGGGCGGCCGCCTCAAACACTGAAGCTTTCTTT. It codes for CASSFGGAAASNTEAFF.

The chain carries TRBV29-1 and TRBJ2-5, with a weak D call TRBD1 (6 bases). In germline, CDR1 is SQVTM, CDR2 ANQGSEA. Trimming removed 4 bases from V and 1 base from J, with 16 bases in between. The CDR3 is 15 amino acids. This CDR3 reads CSVVMDSTFQETQYF. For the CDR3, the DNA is TGCAGCGTTGTTATGGACAGCACCTTCCAAGAGACCCAGTACTTC.

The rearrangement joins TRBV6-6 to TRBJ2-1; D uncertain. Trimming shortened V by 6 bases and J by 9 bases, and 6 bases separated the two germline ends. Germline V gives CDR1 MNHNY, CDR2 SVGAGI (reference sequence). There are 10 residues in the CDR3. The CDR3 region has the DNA TGTGCCAGCAGCCTCGGTGAGCAGTTCTTC. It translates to CASSLGEQFF.

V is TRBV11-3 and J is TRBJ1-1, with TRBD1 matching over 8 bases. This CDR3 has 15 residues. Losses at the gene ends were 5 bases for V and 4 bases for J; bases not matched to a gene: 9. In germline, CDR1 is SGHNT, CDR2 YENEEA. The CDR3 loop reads CASSGQGAVGTEAFF. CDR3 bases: TGTGCCAGCAGCGGTCAGGGGGCGGTTGGCACTGAAGCTTTCTTT. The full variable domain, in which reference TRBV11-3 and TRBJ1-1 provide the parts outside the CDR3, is EAGVVQSPRYKIIEKKQPVAFWCNPISGHNTLYWYLQNLGQGPELLIRYENEEAVDDSQLPKDRFSAERLKGVDSTLKIQPAELGDSAVYLCASSGQGAVGTEAFFGQGTRLTVV.

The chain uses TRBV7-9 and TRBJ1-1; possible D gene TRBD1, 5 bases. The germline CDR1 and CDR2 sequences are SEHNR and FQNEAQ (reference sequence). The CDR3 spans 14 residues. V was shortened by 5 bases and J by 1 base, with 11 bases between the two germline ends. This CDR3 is CASSQRGQNTEAFF. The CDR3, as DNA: TGTGCCAGCAGCCAGAGAGGACAGAACACTGAAGCTTTCTTT.

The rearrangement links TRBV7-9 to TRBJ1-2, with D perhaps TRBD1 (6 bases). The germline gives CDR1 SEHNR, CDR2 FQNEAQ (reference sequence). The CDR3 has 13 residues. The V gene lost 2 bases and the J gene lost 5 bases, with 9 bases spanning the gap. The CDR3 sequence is CASSLQGTYGYTF. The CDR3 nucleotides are TGTGCCAGCAGCTTACAGGGGACATATGGCTACACCTTC.

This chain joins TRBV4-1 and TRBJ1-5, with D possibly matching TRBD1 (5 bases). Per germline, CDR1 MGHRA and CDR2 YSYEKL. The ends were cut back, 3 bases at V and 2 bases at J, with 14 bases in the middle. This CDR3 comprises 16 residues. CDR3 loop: CASSHKIDSGNQPQHF. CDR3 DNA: TGCGCCAGCAGCCACAAGATCGACAGCGGCAATCAGCCCCAGCATTTT.

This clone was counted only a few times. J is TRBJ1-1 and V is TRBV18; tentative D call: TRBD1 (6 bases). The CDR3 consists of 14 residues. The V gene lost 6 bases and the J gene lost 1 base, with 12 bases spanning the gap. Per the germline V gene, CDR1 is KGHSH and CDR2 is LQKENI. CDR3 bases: TGTGCCAGCTCGCCCCGGGGACAGAACACTGAAGCTTTCTTT. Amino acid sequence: CASSPRGQNTEAFF.